These 14 T cell receptor beta chains came from one sample sequenced in a study of vaccination effects on CD4 cells after COVID-19. These receptors have no known antigen. Repertoires were generated with immunoSEQ multiplex PCR, while TCRdb's copy carries only in-frame clones and drops some. The data show roughly 50,000 clones, roughly 73% seen once. Sequencing followed a ViraFEST assay step that expanded antigen-specific CD4+ T cells with viral peptide pools. Following 10 days of culture, CD4+ T cells were isolated. Negative nucleocapsid antibody tests before and after vaccination confirmed no previous SARS-CoV-2 infection. The sample consisted of CD4+ T cells from PBMCs cultured with HCoV-OC43 spike peptides, taken before COVID-19 vaccination. The sample's subset: HCoV-OC43 spike overlapping peptide pool stimulation. Receptors originate from a human donor who received a COVID-19 vaccine.

The rearrangement uses TRBV19 and TRBJ1-1; weak D call: TRBD1 (5 bases). CDR1 and CDR2 from the germline V gene are LNHDA and SQIVND (reference sequence). With 9 bases removed from V and 2 bases from J, the gap between germline ends came to 19 bases. The CDR3 is 15 amino acids. In DNA, the CDR3 is TGTGCCAGGCCCCTGGTCGGGGGTGAAAACACTGAAGCTTTCTTT. This encodes CARPLVGGENTEAFF.

The chain links TRBV25-1 to TRBJ2-2; D is unresolved. V lost 3 bases, J lost 2 bases, and 10 bases lay in between. The germline V gene has CDR1 MGHDK and CDR2 SYGVNS. The CDR3 runs 15 residues. The CDR3 bases are TGTGCCAGCAGTGAGCCAGGCACTAACACCGGGGAGCTGTTTTTT. The encoded protein is CASSEPGTNTGELFF.

The CDR3, as DNA: TGTGCCAGCAGCGGGGACAGGAACACTGAAGCTTTCTTT. Protein product: CASSGDRNTEAFF. The chain has TRBV7-3 and TRBJ1-1; 7 bases line up with TRBD1. The V gene's germline CDR1 is SGHTA and CDR2 FQGTGA. The CDR3 length is 13 residues. J was trimmed by 1 base and V by 5 bases; bases with no gene match: 1.

CDR3 sequence reads: CASSQAWGDQPQHF. The CDR3 coding sequence is TGTGCCAGCAGCCAAGCGTGGGGCGATCAGCCCCAGCATTTT. V gene TRBV3-1 (or the pseudogene TRBV3-2) combines with J gene TRBJ1-5, with D tentatively TRBD1 (5 bases). V lost 1 base, J lost 5 bases, and 9 bases lay in between. CDR1 is LGHDT, CDR2 YNNKEL, per germline (reference sequence). This CDR3 has 14 residues.

This clone was counted once. The J gene is TRBJ2-3, the V gene TRBV5-6; perhaps TRBD2 as D (7 bases). The CDR3 spans 14 residues. Germline V gene lookup returns CDR1 SGHDT and CDR2 YYEEEE. V was clipped by 4 bases and J by 5 bases, with 14 bases between them. CDR3 in amino acids: CASSHNREGDTQYF. DNA for the CDR3: TGTGCCAGCAGCCACAACAGGGAGGGAGATACGCAGTATTTT.

This clone was counted a few times. The rearrangement joins TRBV11-1 to TRBJ2-2, with D perhaps matching TRBD1 (5 bases). Germline CDR1 is SGHAT and CDR2 is FQDESV (reference sequence). V lost 4 bases, J lost 6 bases, and 12 bases lay in between. CDR3 length equals 14 residues. The CDR3 nucleotides are TGTGCCAGCAGCTCACAGGCCTCCCCCGGGGAGCTGTTTTTT. It codes for CASSSQASPGELFF. The variable domain in full, completed from reference TRBV11-1 and TRBJ2-2, reads EAEVAQSPRYKITEKSQAVAFWCDPISGHATLYWYRQILGQGPELLVQFQDESVVDDSQLPKDRFSAERLKGVDSTLKIQPAELGDSAMYLCASSSQASPGELFFGEGSRLTVL.

The chain joins TRBV5-1 to TRBJ1-3; D is ambiguous. The V end lost 2 bases, the J end lost 0 bases, and 15 bases lay between the germline ends. Germline-derived CDR1 and CDR2 are SGHRS and YFSETQ. The CDR3 length is 17 residues. The CDR3 is CASSLPQAGSSGNTIYF. For the CDR3, the DNA is TGCGCCAGCAGCTTACCCCAGGCGGGAAGCTCTGGAAACACCATATATTTT.

The CDR3 sequence: CASSSGGVNTEAFF. CDR3 nucleotide sequence: TGTGCCAGCAGCTCGGGGGGGGTGAACACTGAAGCTTTCTTT. The genes are TRBV7-8 and TRBJ1-1, with D maybe TRBD1 (5 bases). This CDR3 spans 14 amino acids. V was shortened by 4 bases and J by 0 bases, with 9 bases between the two germline ends. Per the germline V gene, CDR1 is SGHVS and CDR2 is FQNEAQ.

By its share, this clone is large. For the CDR3, the DNA is TGTGCCAGCAGTTTCCGGGGCTATGGCTACACCTTC. Protein sequence: CASSFRGYGYTF. The V gene is TRBV27, the J gene TRBJ1-2; D uncertain. Between the trimmed V and J ends, which lost 3 bases and 4 bases, there was a span of 6 bases. The length of the CDR3 is 12 residues. CDR1 and CDR2 from the germline V gene are MNHEY and SMNVEV (reference sequence).

This clone is a singleton in its sample. The J gene is TRBJ2-5, the V gene TRBV5-1; possibly TRBD2 for D (6 bases). The ends were cut back, 1 base at V and 2 bases at J, with 9 bases in the middle. This CDR3 has 14 amino acids. CDR1 SGHRS and CDR2 YFSETQ come from the germline V gene. This CDR3 is CASSLLGGQETQYF. For the CDR3, the DNA is TGCGCCAGCAGCTTGCTAGGAGGGCAAGAGACCCAGTACTTC.

The chain links TRBV19 to TRBJ2-1; a weak D match, TRBD2 (5 bases). V gave up 3 bases and J gave up 5 bases, with 11 bases separating them. Germline V gene lookup returns CDR1 LNHDA and CDR2 SQIVND (reference sequence). The CDR3 loop spans 14 amino acids. Written as DNA, the CDR3 is TGTGCCAGTAGTATCGTGACTAATAACAATGAGCAGTTCTTC. It is translated as CASSIVTNNNEQFF.

V is TRBV5-4 and J is TRBJ1-1; a weak D match, TRBD1 (5 bases). The CDR3 runs to 15 residues. Germline-derived CDR1 and CDR2 are SGHNT and YYREEE (reference sequence). Trimming cost V 4 bases and J 8 bases, with 21 bases left between them. The CDR3 DNA sequence: TGTGCCAGCAGCCCCAGGGCAGAGCCGTACCGGGAAGCTTTCTTT. Translation gives CASSPRAEPYREAFF.

The chain combines TRBV18 with TRBJ1-3; D is possibly TRBD1 (5 bases). The CDR3 is made up of 18 amino acids. The germline V gene has CDR1 KGHSH and CDR2 LQKENI. V gave up 3 bases and J gave up 1 base, with 19 bases separating them. CDR3 DNA: TGTGCCAGCTCACCCCCGGGACTCGTCCCGGGGTCTGGAAACACCATATATTTT. Translated: CASSPPGLVPGSGNTIYF.

This chain connects TRBV11-2 to TRBJ2-7; D possibly corresponds to TRBD2 (7 bases). Per germline, CDR1 SGHAT and CDR2 FQNNGV. V was trimmed by 1 base and J by 5 bases, leaving 12 bases between them. This CDR3 has 14 residues. DNA for the CDR3: TGTGCCAGCAGCTTAGCGAGGGGGGGTCACGAGCAGTACGTC. Protein: CASSLARGGHEQYV.